The rows below give T cell receptor beta chains drawn from one sample of a study of blood T cell repertoires in COVID-19. The method was immunoSEQ multiplex PCR; TCRdb's version includes in-frame clones alone and lacks a portion of them. This sample has 150,000 to 200,000 clones, with 90% to 95% found just once. Material: peripheral blood. The source of these receptors is a woman aged 50 to 65 with acute or convalescent COVID-19. CDR3s include the opening cysteine and the closing phenylalanine or tryptophan. Fields, in order: V gene, J gene, D gene, clone size, CDR3 DNA, CDR3 protein. D genes are given only for firm matches. Clone sizes are given selectively: once, few, many, or a class where the clone is expanded.

V gene: TRBV6-2/TRBV6-3
J gene: TRBJ1-1
D gene: TRBD1
clone size: NA
CDR3 DNA: TGTGCCAGCAGCACCGGACAGGGGGGGACTGAAGCTTTCTTT
CDR3 protein: CASSTGQGGTEAFF

V gene: TRBV28
J gene: TRBJ1-2
D gene: TRBD1
clone size: NA
CDR3 DNA: TGTGCCAGCAGTTTAATACAGGGGCTTAACTATGGCTACACCTTC
CDR3 protein: CASSLIQGLNYGYTF

V gene: TRBV9
J gene: TRBJ2-7
D gene: NA
clone size: NA
CDR3 DNA: TGTGCCAGCAGCGTAGAGCCAGACAGCGGGTACGAGCAGTACTTC
CDR3 protein: CASSVEPDSGYEQYF

V gene: TRBV7-2
J gene: TRBJ1-2
D gene: NA
clone size: once
CDR3 DNA: TGTGCCAGCAGCTTAGGGGCGTCCTATGGCTACACCTTC
CDR3 protein: CASSLGASYGYTF

V gene: TRBV19
J gene: TRBJ1-5
D gene: TRBD1
clone size: NA
CDR3 DNA: TGTGCCAGTGGGGACAGGGGGCTGGTAAAGCCCCAGCATTTT
CDR3 protein: CASGDRGLVKPQHF

V gene: TRBV24-1
J gene: TRBJ1-5
D gene: TRBD1
clone size: NA
CDR3 DNA: TGTGCCACCAGTAATAACAGGGGCCAGCCCCAGCATTTT
CDR3 protein: CATSNNRGQPQHF

V gene: TRBV18
J gene: TRBJ1-2
D gene: TRBD1
clone size: NA
CDR3 DNA: TGTGCCAGCTCACCGGGACAGTATGGCTACACCTTC
CDR3 protein: CASSPGQYGYTF

V gene: TRBV2
J gene: TRBJ1-1
D gene: NA
clone size: NA
CDR3 DNA: TGTGCCAGCCGGGGGAGGGAATACACTGAAGCTTTCTTT
CDR3 protein: CASRGREYTEAFF

V gene: TRBV9
J gene: TRBJ2-5
D gene: NA
clone size: NA
CDR3 DNA: TGTGCCAGCAGCGTAGGACAGCAAGAGACCCAGTACTTC
CDR3 protein: CASSVGQQETQYF

V gene: TRBV7-2
J gene: TRBJ2-1
D gene: NA
clone size: NA
CDR3 DNA: TGTGCCAGCAGCTTAGCGATAAGTCGGTTTTACAATGAGCAGTTCTTC
CDR3 protein: CASSLAISRFYNEQFF

V gene: TRBV19
J gene: TRBJ1-1
D gene: TRBD1
clone size: NA
CDR3 DNA: TGTGCCAGCGCGACAGGGAGGACTGAAGCTTTCTTT
CDR3 protein: CASATGRTEAFF

V gene: TRBV10-1
J gene: TRBJ2-3
D gene: NA
clone size: NA
CDR3 DNA: TGCGCCAGCATCGATCAGGATGGAGATACGCAGTATTTT
CDR3 protein: CASIDQDGDTQYF

V gene: TRBV20-1
J gene: TRBJ2-7
D gene: TRBD2
clone size: once
CDR3 DNA: TGCAGTGGCCAGCGGGACTACGAGCAGTACTTC
CDR3 protein: CSGQRDYEQYF

V gene: TRBV28
J gene: TRBJ1-1
D gene: NA
clone size: NA
CDR3 DNA: TGTGCCAGCAGTTTCATCAGGGGCACTGAAGCTTTCTTT
CDR3 protein: CASSFIRGTEAFF

V gene: TRBV7-9
J gene: TRBJ2-5
D gene: NA
clone size: NA
CDR3 DNA: TGTGCCAGCAGCCTAAGCCTTGGACAGAACCAAGAGACCCAGTACTTC
CDR3 protein: CASSLSLGQNQETQYF

V gene: TRBV6-2/TRBV6-3
J gene: TRBJ1-1
D gene: TRBD1
clone size: once
CDR3 DNA: TGTGCCAGCAGTACTTTGGGGACAGGGGCGCACACTGAAGCTTTCTTT
CDR3 protein: CASSTLGTGAHTEAFF

V gene: TRBV29-1
J gene: TRBJ2-5
D gene: TRBD2
clone size: NA
CDR3 DNA: TGCAGCGCCTATACTAGCGGCTTATTCCAAGAGACCCAGTACTTC
CDR3 protein: CSAYTSGLFQETQYF

V gene: TRBV6-5
J gene: TRBJ2-7
D gene: TRBD1
clone size: NA
CDR3 DNA: TGTGCCAGCTCAGGAAGGACAGGCATCTACGAGCAGTACTTC
CDR3 protein: CASSGRTGIYEQYF

V gene: TRBV7-9
J gene: TRBJ1-1
D gene: NA
clone size: NA
CDR3 DNA: TGTGCCAGCACCCTCCGGAACACTGAAGCTTTCTTT
CDR3 protein: CASTLRNTEAFF

V gene: TRBV20-1
J gene: TRBJ1-2
D gene: NA
clone size: NA
CDR3 DNA: TGCAGTGCTAGTGGGGGCTCCTATGGCTACACCTTC
CDR3 protein: CSASGGSYGYTF

V gene: TRBV27
J gene: TRBJ1-6
D gene: NA
clone size: NA
CDR3 DNA: TGTGCCAGCAACGACCTTCGGAGCTCCTATAATTCACCCCTCCACTTT
CDR3 protein: CASNDLRSSYNSPLHF

V gene: TRBV28
J gene: TRBJ1-1
D gene: NA
clone size: NA
CDR3 DNA: TGTGCCAGCAACTACCCGGGGGGCGGGGTAAGGAGCACTGAAGCTTTCTTT
CDR3 protein: CASNYPGGGVRSTEAFF

V gene: TRBV7-8
J gene: TRBJ1-5
D gene: TRBD1
clone size: NA
CDR3 DNA: TGTGCCAGCAGCTCAGACAGGGGATACAATCAGCCCCAGCATTTT
CDR3 protein: CASSSDRGYNQPQHF

V gene: TRBV7-9
J gene: TRBJ1-1
D gene: TRBD1
clone size: few
CDR3 DNA: TGTGCCAGCAGCTCCGGGACAGAGAACACTGAAGCTTTCTTT
CDR3 protein: CASSSGTENTEAFF

V gene: TRBV6-4
J gene: TRBJ2-1
D gene: TRBD2
clone size: NA
CDR3 DNA: TGTGCCAGCAGTGACTCGCCTAGCGGGAGGAATGAGCAGTTCTTC
CDR3 protein: CASSDSPSGRNEQFF

V gene: TRBV28
J gene: TRBJ1-2
D gene: NA
clone size: once
CDR3 DNA: TGTGCCAGCAGCTACCGAGGGATCTATGGCTACACCTTC
CDR3 protein: CASSYRGIYGYTF

V gene: TRBV6-6
J gene: TRBJ1-2
D gene: NA
clone size: NA
CDR3 DNA: TGTGCCAGCAGTCCCCTCCAGGACAGATTTCCAGCTAACTATGGCTACACCTTC
CDR3 protein: CASSPLQDRFPANYGYTF

V gene: TRBV7-9
J gene: TRBJ2-7
D gene: NA
clone size: few
CDR3 DNA: TGTGCCAGCAGCTTGTCGGGCGGGCCCCCCTACGAGCAGTACTTC
CDR3 protein: CASSLSGGPPYEQYF

V gene: TRBV4-3
J gene: TRBJ2-7
D gene: TRBD1
clone size: NA
CDR3 DNA: TGCGCCAGCAGCCAAGGGACAGGGACCTACGAGCAGTACTTC
CDR3 protein: CASSQGTGTYEQYF

V gene: TRBV30
J gene: TRBJ1-3
D gene: NA
clone size: NA
CDR3 DNA: TGTGCCTGGAGTGTAGGGCGTGGGGGCAGTGGAAACACCATATATTTT
CDR3 protein: CAWSVGRGGSGNTIYF

V gene: TRBV2
J gene: TRBJ1-1
D gene: TRBD1
clone size: NA
CDR3 DNA: TGTGCCAGCACCAAAGACAGGGACACTGAAGCTTTCTTT
CDR3 protein: CASTKDRDTEAFF

V gene: TRBV19
J gene: TRBJ1-6
D gene: NA
clone size: NA
CDR3 DNA: TGTGCCAGTACCGCAACGGGATTGGACAGCCTGATCTCCTATAATTCACCCCTCCACTTT
CDR3 protein: CASTATGLDSLISYNSPLHF

V gene: TRBV25-1
J gene: TRBJ2-7
D gene: NA
clone size: NA
CDR3 DNA: TGTGCCAGCAGTAAGGGCGGGACAGTCTACGAGCAGTACTTC
CDR3 protein: CASSKGGTVYEQYF

V gene: TRBV6-6
J gene: TRBJ1-1
D gene: NA
clone size: NA
CDR3 DNA: TGTGCCAGCACCCTACCCCGGACTTCCAAGAACACTGAAGCTTTCTTT
CDR3 protein: CASTLPRTSKNTEAFF

V gene: TRBV27
J gene: TRBJ1-6
D gene: TRBD1
clone size: NA
CDR3 DNA: TGTGCCAGCAGTCCTACAGGGGATACCTATAATTCACCCCTCCACTTT
CDR3 protein: CASSPTGDTYNSPLHF

V gene: TRBV24-1
J gene: TRBJ1-2
D gene: TRBD1
clone size: NA
CDR3 DNA: TGTGCCACCAGTGACTCGGGACAGGCCCGTAACTATGGCTACACCTTC
CDR3 protein: CATSDSGQARNYGYTF

V gene: TRBV18
J gene: TRBJ1-2
D gene: NA
clone size: NA
CDR3 DNA: TGTGCCAGCTCACCTGCAGGAAACTATGGCTACACCTTC
CDR3 protein: CASSPAGNYGYTF

V gene: TRBV12-5
J gene: TRBJ2-2
D gene: NA
clone size: NA
CDR3 DNA: TGTGCTAGTGGCTGGGGGACTGACGCGAACACCGGGGAGCTGTTTTTT
CDR3 protein: CASGWGTDANTGELFF

V gene: TRBV12-3/TRBV12-4
J gene: TRBJ1-5
D gene: TRBD1
clone size: NA
CDR3 DNA: TGTGCCAGCAGCAGACAGGGTGATCAGCCCCAGCATTTT
CDR3 protein: CASSRQGDQPQHF

V gene: TRBV6-4
J gene: TRBJ1-6
D gene: NA
clone size: NA
CDR3 DNA: TGTGCCAGCAGTGACTCGCCCCAGGGCCATTCACCCCTCCACTTT
CDR3 protein: CASSDSPQGHSPLHF